This TCR beta chain was observed in a study of cytomegalovirus exposure and HLA in healthy donors. General study results and limits: Rarity characterized most TCR sequences, yet some public TCRs appeared in many donors.

Note on this clone: As yet, its antigen is unknown.

PCR used 60 Vbeta primers and 13 Jbeta primers. Only in-frame clones appear in the TCRdb table, and some are missing; sequencing was by immunoSEQ multiplex PCR. The sample includes about 150,000 clones, approximately 83% of them seen just once. CDR3 length: 15 residues. Germline values: CDR1 MNHEY, CDR2 SVGAGI. The V end was cut by 7 bases, the J end by 7 bases, with 19 bases between. The sequence derives from a male donor in good health and CMV-seronegative. Specimen: PBMCs. The chain combines TRBV6-5 with TRBJ1-4, with D possibly being TRBD1 (6 bases). The CDR3 reads CASTNSGTWGEKLFF. CDR3 DNA sequence: TGTGCCAGCACCAACTCCGGGACATGGGGTGAAAAACTGTTTTTT.